Following are 23 T cell receptor beta chains from one sample sequenced in a study of Ad26.COV2.S vaccination and SARS-CoV-2 variants. Assay used: immunoSEQ multiplex PCR; TCRdb lists only in-frame clones, some missing. The sample includes over 100,000 clones, roughly 75% of them seen just once. Sample: peripheral blood, taken after recovery from COVID-19. The receptors derive from a human donor who had recovered from COVID-19.

The V gene is TRBV3-1 (or the pseudogene TRBV3-2), the J gene TRBJ2-1, with D possibly TRBD1 on 6 matching bases. V lost 3 bases to trimming and J lost 4 bases, with 13 bases between them. CDR3 length equals 15 residues. Germline V gene lookup returns CDR1 LGHDT and CDR2 YNNKEL (reference sequence). CDR3 residues: CASSHRGKGYNEQFF. Here the CDR3 DNA reads TGTGCCAGCAGCCACAGGGGCAAGGGGTACAATGAGCAGTTCTTC.

For this clone: The same CDR3 also results from other DNA sequences found in this sample. CDR3 sequence: CASSSGQGYTEAFF. CDR3 coding DNA: TGTGCCAGCAGTAGCGGACAGGGATACACTGAAGCTTTCTTT. This rearrangement joins TRBV27 to TRBJ1-1, with 8 nucleotides matching TRBD1. The germline CDR1 and CDR2 sequences are MNHEY and SMNVEV (reference sequence). This CDR3 spans 14 amino acids. V lost 5 bases, J lost 3 bases, and 5 bases stayed unmatched.

This chain links TRBV28 with TRBJ1-2; D remains ambiguous. The CDR3 consists of 12 residues. Between the trimmed V and J ends, which lost 2 bases and 5 bases, there was a span of 6 bases. Germline CDR1 MDHEN, CDR2 SYDVKM. The CDR3 nucleotides read TGTGCCAGCAGTTTAGGCCAGTATGGCTACACCTTC. The encoded protein is CASSLGQYGYTF.

This clone came up once. This rearrangement joins TRBV10-3 to TRBJ1-3; D possibly corresponds to TRBD1 (5 bases). The CDR3 extends over 17 amino acids. Trimming removed 2 bases at V and 4 bases at J, with 18 bases between. Germline-derived CDR1 and CDR2 are ENHRY and SYGVKD. As DNA, the CDR3 is TGTGCCATCAGTGAGGAATCGGGGCGATTTGGCGGAAACACCATATATTTT. Amino acids: CAISEESGRFGGNTIYF.

This clone came up a few times. The chain has TRBV2 and TRBJ2-7; 8 nucleotides agree with TRBD1. The ends lost 4 bases at V and 6 bases at J; junction bases unmatched: 5. Germline loops: CDR1 SNHLY, CDR2 FYNNEI. The CDR3 runs 13 residues. DNA for the CDR3: TGTGCCAGCAGTGGGACAGGGACGGGCGAGCAGTACTTC. Residues: CASSGTGTGEQYF.

The chain couples TRBV7-9 to TRBJ2-1; tentative D call: TRBD2 (5 bases). This CDR3 is 14 amino acids long. Germline CDR1 and CDR2: SEHNR and FQNEAQ (reference sequence). With 2 bases removed from V and 10 bases from J, the gap between germline ends came to 15 bases. The chain's CDR3 is CASSLMADGVEQFF. The CDR3 DNA sequence: TGTGCCAGCAGCTTAATGGCAGACGGGGTCGAGCAGTTCTTC.

J is TRBJ1-1 and V is TRBV5-1; 7 bases are a match to TRBD1. The CDR3 length is 14 residues. Trimming removed 3 bases from V and 3 bases from J; junction bases left unmatched: 5. Germline-derived CDR1 and CDR2 are SGHRS and YFSETQ. CDR3 sequence: CASSSTGLDTEAFF. CDR3 DNA: TGCGCCAGCAGCTCGACAGGGTTGGACACTGAAGCTTTCTTT. The full variable domain, completed using reference TRBV5-1 and TRBJ1-1, is KAGVTQTPRYLIKTRGQQVTLSCSPISGHRSVSWYQQTPGQGLQFLFEYFSETQRNKGNFPGRFSGRQFSNSRSEMNVSTLELGDSALYLCASSSTGLDTEAFFGQGTRLTVV.

This chain links TRBV15 with TRBJ1-6, with unresolved D. The V end was cut by 1 base, the J end by 8 bases, with 15 bases between. Germline V gene lookup returns CDR1 LNHNV and CDR2 YYDKDF (reference sequence). The CDR3 sequence is 16 residues long. The CDR3 region is CATSRAHGLAHSPLHF. CDR3 bases: TGTGCCACCAGCAGAGCCCACGGACTGGCCCATTCACCCCTCCACTTT.

This chain joins TRBV7-2 and TRBJ2-7, with a possible D match to TRBD2 (6 bases). The CDR3 totals 12 residues. Germline loops: CDR1 SGHTA, CDR2 FQGNSA. V was trimmed by 5 bases and J by 5 bases, leaving 10 bases between them. The CDR3 nucleotides read TGTGCCAGCAGCCAGACTAGTAACGAGCAGTACTTC. It specifies CASSQTSNEQYF.

The V gene is TRBV5-1, the J gene TRBJ1-3, with 9 bases that match TRBD1. Germline V gives CDR1 SGHRS, CDR2 YFSETQ. V was pared by 7 bases and J by 2 bases, with 1 base of the junction left unmatched. This CDR3 has 13 amino acids. The chain's CDR3 is CASGTGPGNTIYF. CDR3 coding DNA: TGCGCCAGCGGGACAGGGCCTGGAAACACCATATATTTT.

V gene TRBV4-3 combines with J gene TRBJ1-6, with 9 positions matching TRBD1. The trim removed 4 bases at V and 11 bases at J, leaving 12 bases unmatched. From germline, CDR1 is LGHNA and CDR2 YSLEER. The CDR3 sequence is 16 residues long. Here the CDR3 reads CASSLSSGTGSAPLHF. In DNA form, the CDR3 reads TGCGCCAGCAGCCTTTCCTCCGGGACAGGGAGTGCACCCCTCCACTTT.

The rearrangement joins TRBV10-2 to TRBJ2-2; TRBD1 matches 8 bases. The CDR3 loop spans 16 amino acids. Trimming took 2 bases from V and 1 from J; bases not matched to a gene: 3. Germline V gene data show CDR1 as WSHSY and CDR2 as SAAADI. The CDR3 is CASSENGQGNTGELFF. The CDR3 region has the DNA TGCGCCAGCAGTGAGAACGGACAGGGGAACACCGGGGAGCTGTTTTTT.

V is TRBV15 and J is TRBJ1-5, with 7 bases lining up with TRBD1. Trimming took 5 bases from V and 6 from J; bases not matched to a gene: 10. This CDR3 is 15 amino acids long. Germline V lookup: CDR1 LNHNV, CDR2 YYDKDF (reference sequence). The CDR3 is CATSGNRGLGQPQHF. Written as DNA, the CDR3 is TGTGCCACCAGCGGAAACAGGGGCTTAGGTCAGCCCCAGCATTTT.

This chain joins TRBV10-3 and TRBJ1-4; the D gene is possibly TRBD1 (5 bases). The CDR3 is 14 residues long. The V end lost 6 bases, the J end lost 3 bases, and 11 bases lay between the germline ends. CDR1 and CDR2 from the germline V gene are ENHRY and SYGVKD. The CDR3 DNA reads TGTGCCATCAGCGTGGGGGGGGCTAATGAAAAACTGTTTTTT. Its translation: CAISVGGANEKLFF.

V and J are TRBV5-4 and TRBJ1-6, with TRBD1 as a possible D gene (5 bases). Germline V lookup: CDR1 SGHNT, CDR2 YYREEE (reference sequence). The CDR3 spans 15 residues. V was trimmed by 6 bases and J by 10 bases, leaving 20 bases between them. CDR3 in amino acids: CASTGDGSQASPLHF. Written as DNA, the CDR3 is TGTGCCAGCACCGGGGACGGATCGCAGGCATCACCCCTCCACTTT.

The chain recombines TRBV7-9 with TRBJ1-2, with D unresolved. Germline V gene lookup returns CDR1 SEHNR and CDR2 FQNEAQ (reference sequence). The CDR3 is 12 residues long. CDR3 residues: CFSAAGDYGYTF. The CDR3 DNA reads as TGTTTCTCGGCGGCGGGTGACTATGGCTACACCTTC.

A word on this clone: The sample carries other DNA sequences with the same CDR3. The V and J genes are TRBV20-1 and TRBJ2-1; D ambiguous. There are 11 residues in the CDR3. Germline lookup yields CDR1 DFQATT and CDR2 SNEGSKA (reference sequence). The V end lost 3 bases, the J end lost 7 bases, and 7 bases lay between the germline ends. CDR3 in amino acids: CSASRGNEQFF. CDR3 bases: TGCAGTGCTAGCCGCGGTAATGAGCAGTTCTTC.

In this sample, this clone turned up a few times. This chain joins TRBV7-6 and TRBJ2-2, with a weak D call TRBD1 (5 bases). Germline V CDR1 and CDR2: SGHVS, FNYEAQ. The germline V and J ends were trimmed by 1 base and 6 bases, with 9 bases remaining between them. The CDR3 spans 14 residues. CDR3 DNA sequence: TGTGCCAGCAGCTTAGGAATAGGGGCCGGGGAGCTGTTTTTT. Amino acids: CASSLGIGAGELFF. The variable domain in full, with the rest retrieved from reference TRBV7-6 and TRBJ2-2, is GAGVSQSPRYKVTKRGQDVALRCDPISGHVSLYWYRQALGQGPEFLTYFNYEAQQDKSGLPNDRFSAERPEGSISTLTIQRTEQRDSAMYRCASSLGIGAGELFFGEGSRLTVL.

V usage is TRBV6-5 and J usage is TRBJ1-1; TRBD1 aligns across 8 bases. V trimming: 2 bases; J trimming: 5 bases; junction bases outside the gene matches: 7. This CDR3 is 15 amino acids long. The germline gives CDR1 MNHEY, CDR2 SVGAGI. The CDR3 DNA reads as TGTGCCAGCAGTTACGGGGGGACAGGAGGAACTGAAGCTTTCTTT. Translating it yields CASSYGGTGGTEAFF.

V is TRBV5-1 and J is TRBJ1-4; D gene ambiguous. Per the germline V gene, CDR1 is SGHRS and CDR2 is YFSETQ. There are 15 residues in the CDR3. V lost 2 bases to trimming and J lost 1 base, with 9 bases between them. CDR3 amino acids: CASSLQLGTNEKLFF. CDR3 bases: TGCGCCAGCAGCTTACAGCTAGGAACTAATGAAAAACTGTTTTTT.

The chain links TRBV19 to TRBJ1-1, with 7 bases that match TRBD1. V trimming: 5 bases; J trimming: 4 bases; junction bases outside the gene matches: 7. The CDR3 spans 14 residues. Germline CDR1 and CDR2: LNHDA and SQIVND (reference sequence). In nucleotides, the CDR3 is TGTGCCAGTAGTCAAGACAGGGCAAGCACTGAAGCTTTCTTT. Protein sequence: CASSQDRASTEAFF.

The V call is TRBV6-5, the J call TRBJ1-4; D might be TRBD1 (5 bases). Per the germline V gene, CDR1 is MNHEY and CDR2 is SVGAGI. The CDR3 spans 15 residues. The germline V and J ends were trimmed by 4 bases and 7 bases, with 16 bases remaining between them. In DNA form, the CDR3 reads TGTGCCAGCAGTTCTGCGACAGCCGGGGGTGAAAAACTGTTTTTT. It codes for CASSSATAGGEKLFF.

The rearrangement joins TRBV5-4 to TRBJ1-3; the D is unclear. Germline V gene lookup returns CDR1 SGHNT and CDR2 YYREEE (reference sequence). The CDR3 spans 15 residues. The ends were cut back, 0 bases at V and 6 bases at J, with 13 bases in the middle. The chain's CDR3 is CASSLDSGLVNTIYF. As DNA, the CDR3 is TGTGCCAGCAGCTTGGACAGTGGGTTGGTAAACACCATATATTTT. Together with reference TRBV5-4 and TRBJ1-3, the CDR3 gives the full variable domain: ETGVTQSPTHLIKTRGQQVTLRCSSQSGHNTVSWYQQALGQGPQFIFQYYREEENGRGNFPPRFSGLQFPNYSSELNVNALELDDSALYLCASSLDSGLVNTIYFGEGSWLTVV.